The rows below give T cell receptor beta chains drawn from one sample of a study of blood T cell repertoires in COVID-19. Method: immunoSEQ multiplex PCR; TCRdb's copy keeps in-frame clones and lacks some. The table includes fewer than 250,000 clones, 82% detected once. Sequenced: peripheral blood. Receptors were obtained from a woman aged 80 or older with acute or convalescent COVID-19. The CDR3 runs from the conserved cysteine through the conserved F or W. A D gene is named only where the DNA matches it firmly. Clone sizes are given selectively: once, few, many, or a class where the clone is expanded.

J gene	CDR3 length	V gene	D gene	clone size	CDR3 DNA	CDR3 protein
TRBJ1-2	16	TRBV5-5	NA	NA	TGTGCCAGCAGCTTGGGATTCCTAAGCGCTAACTATGGCTACACCTTC	CASSLGFLSANYGYTF
TRBJ2-7	13	TRBV27	NA	few	TGTGCCAGCAGTTCCCAGACAGGTAACGAGCAGTACTTC	CASSSQTGNEQYF
TRBJ2-2	14	TRBV19	TRBD1	NA	TGTGCCAGTAGGAGGGACAGGGGAACCGGGGAGCTGTTTTTT	CASRRDRGTGELFF
TRBJ1-5	16	TRBV5-3	TRBD1	NA	TGTGCCAGAAGCTTGGGGTACAGGGGGTCGGGTCAGCCCCAGCATTTT	CARSLGYRGSGQPQHF
TRBJ2-2	14	TRBV5-1	NA	NA	TGCGCCAGCAGCCGCGGACAGCAGCCCGGGGAGCTGTTTTTT	CASSRGQQPGELFF
TRBJ2-3	16	TRBV15	TRBD2	NA	TGTGCCACCAGCAGAGAGCCGGGAGGCAGCACAGATACGCAGTATTTT	CATSREPGGSTDTQYF
TRBJ1-3	17	TRBV28	TRBD1	NA	TGTGCCAGCAGTCCCCCGGGACAGTCGATCTCTGGAAACACCATATATTTT	CASSPPGQSISGNTIYF
TRBJ1-2	18	TRBV4-3	NA	NA	TGCGCCAGCAGCCAAGAAGTTACAAGGGGGGGATCTAACTATGGCTACACCTTC	CASSQEVTRGGSNYGYTF
TRBJ2-2	17	TRBV18	NA	NA	TGTGCCAGCTCACCCCCCGGAGGCGGGGAGGTCGCCGGGGAGCTGTTTTTT	CASSPPGGGEVAGELFF
TRBJ1-5	15	TRBV19	TRBD1	NA	TGTGCCAGTAGTATTCTACAGGGGAGCAATCAGCCCCAGCATTTT	CASSILQGSNQPQHF